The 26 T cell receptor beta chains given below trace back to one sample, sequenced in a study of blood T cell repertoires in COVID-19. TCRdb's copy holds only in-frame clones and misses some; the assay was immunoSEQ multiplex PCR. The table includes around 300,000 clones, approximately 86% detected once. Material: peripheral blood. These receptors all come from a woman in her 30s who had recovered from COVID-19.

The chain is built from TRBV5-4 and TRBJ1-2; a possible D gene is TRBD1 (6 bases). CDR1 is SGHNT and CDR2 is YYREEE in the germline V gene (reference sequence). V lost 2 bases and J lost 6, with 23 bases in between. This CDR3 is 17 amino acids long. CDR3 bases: TGTGCCAGCAGCTTAGATGCCCTGGGAGGGGGACTCAATGGCTACACCTTC. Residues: CASSLDALGGGLNGYTF. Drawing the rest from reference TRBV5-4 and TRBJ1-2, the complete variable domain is ETGVTQSPTHLIKTRGQQVTLRCSSQSGHNTVSWYQQALGQGPQFIFQYYREEENGRGNFPPRFSGLQFPNYSSELNVNALELDDSALYLCASSLDALGGGLNGYTFGSGTRLTVV.

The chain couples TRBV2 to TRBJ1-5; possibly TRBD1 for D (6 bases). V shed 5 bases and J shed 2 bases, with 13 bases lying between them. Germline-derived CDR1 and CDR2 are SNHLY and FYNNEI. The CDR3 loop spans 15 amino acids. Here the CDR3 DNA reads TGTGCCAGCAGTACAGGGTCCGGAGGCAATCAGCCCCAGCATTTT. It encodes CASSTGSGGNQPQHF.

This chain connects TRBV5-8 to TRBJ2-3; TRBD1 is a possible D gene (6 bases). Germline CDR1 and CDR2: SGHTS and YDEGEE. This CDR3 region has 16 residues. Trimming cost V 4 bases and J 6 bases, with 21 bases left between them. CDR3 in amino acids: CASSGGIGPAWDTQYF. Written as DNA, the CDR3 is TGTGCCAGCAGCGGGGGCATTGGACCTGCTTGGGATACGCAGTATTTT.

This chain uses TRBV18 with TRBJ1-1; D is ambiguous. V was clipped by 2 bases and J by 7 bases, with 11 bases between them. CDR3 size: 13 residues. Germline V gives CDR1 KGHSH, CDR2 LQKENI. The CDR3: CASSPGVEFEAFF. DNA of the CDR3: TGTGCCAGCTCACCAGGTGTCGAGTTTGAAGCTTTCTTT.

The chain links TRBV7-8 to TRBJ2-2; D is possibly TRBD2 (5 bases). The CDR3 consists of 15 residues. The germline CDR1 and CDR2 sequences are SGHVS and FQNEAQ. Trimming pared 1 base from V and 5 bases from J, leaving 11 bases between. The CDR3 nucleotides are TGTGCCAGCAGCTTAGAAGAAACTAGTACCGGGGAGCTGTTTTTT. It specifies CASSLEETSTGELFF.

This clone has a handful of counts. The CDR3 is CASSPRQSNTEAFF. DNA of the CDR3: TGTGCCAGCAGCCCTAGACAGTCGAACACTGAAGCTTTCTTT. The chain carries TRBV13 and TRBJ1-1; weak D call: TRBD1 (5 bases). CDR1 PRHDT and CDR2 FYEKMQ come from the germline V gene (reference sequence). The CDR3 sequence is 14 residues long. Trimming shortened V by 5 bases and J by 1 base, and 11 bases separated the two germline ends.

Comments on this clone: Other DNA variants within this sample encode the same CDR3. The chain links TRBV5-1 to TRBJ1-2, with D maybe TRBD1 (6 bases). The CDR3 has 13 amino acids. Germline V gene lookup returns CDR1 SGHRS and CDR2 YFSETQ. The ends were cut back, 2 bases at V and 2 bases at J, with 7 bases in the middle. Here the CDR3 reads CASSFGTNYGYTF. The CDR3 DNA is TGCGCCAGCAGCTTCGGGACAAACTATGGCTACACCTTC.

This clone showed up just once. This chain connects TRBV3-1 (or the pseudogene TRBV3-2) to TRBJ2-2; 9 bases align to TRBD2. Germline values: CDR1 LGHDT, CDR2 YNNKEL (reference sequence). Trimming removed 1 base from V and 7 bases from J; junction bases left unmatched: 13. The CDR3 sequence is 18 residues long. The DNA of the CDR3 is TGTGCCAGCAGCCAAGTGTCATACCAGCGGGGGGTTAACGGGGAGCTGTTTTTT. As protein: CASSQVSYQRGVNGELFF.

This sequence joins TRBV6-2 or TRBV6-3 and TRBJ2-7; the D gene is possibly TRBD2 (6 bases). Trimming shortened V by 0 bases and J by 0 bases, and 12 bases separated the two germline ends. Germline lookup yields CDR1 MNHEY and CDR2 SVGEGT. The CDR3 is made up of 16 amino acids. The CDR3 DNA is TGTGCCAGCAGTTACTCTACCAAGCGGGCCTCCTACGAGCAGTACTTC. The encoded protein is CASSYSTKRASYEQYF.

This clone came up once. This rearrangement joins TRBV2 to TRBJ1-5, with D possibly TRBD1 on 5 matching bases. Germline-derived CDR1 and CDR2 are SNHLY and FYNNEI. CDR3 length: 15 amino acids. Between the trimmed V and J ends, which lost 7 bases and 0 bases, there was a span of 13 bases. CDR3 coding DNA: TGTGCCAGCACGGGGGAATCTTATAGCAATCAGCCCCAGCATTTT. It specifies CASTGESYSNQPQHF.

CDR3 in DNA: TGTGCCAGCGAGGAGACTTATAATTCACCCCTCCACTTT. It is translated as CASEETYNSPLHF. The chain carries TRBV5-5 and TRBJ1-6; D remains unclear. The CDR3 totals 13 residues. Germline V CDR1 and CDR2: SGHKS, YYEKEE (reference sequence). Trimming removed 7 bases from V and 4 bases from J, with 9 bases in between.

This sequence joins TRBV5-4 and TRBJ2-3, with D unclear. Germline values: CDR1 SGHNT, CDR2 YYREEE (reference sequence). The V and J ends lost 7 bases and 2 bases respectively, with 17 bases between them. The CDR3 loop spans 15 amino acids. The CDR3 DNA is TGTGCCAGCTTCGGTGGTGGCGGATACACAGATACGCAGTATTTT. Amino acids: CASFGGGGYTDTQYF.

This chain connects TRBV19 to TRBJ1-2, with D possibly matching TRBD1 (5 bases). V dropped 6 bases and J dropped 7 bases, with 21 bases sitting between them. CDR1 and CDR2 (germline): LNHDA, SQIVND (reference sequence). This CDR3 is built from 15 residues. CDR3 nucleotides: TGTGCCAGTAGGGTCTCTCCCGCCAGGGAGGGTGGCTACACCTTC. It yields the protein CASRVSPAREGGYTF. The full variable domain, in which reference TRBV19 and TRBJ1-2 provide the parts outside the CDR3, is DGGITQSPKYLFRKEGQNVTLSCEQNLNHDAMYWYRQDPGQGLRLIYYSQIVNDFQKGDIAEGYSVSREKKESFPLTVTSAQKNPTAFYLCASRVSPAREGGYTFGSGTRLTVV.

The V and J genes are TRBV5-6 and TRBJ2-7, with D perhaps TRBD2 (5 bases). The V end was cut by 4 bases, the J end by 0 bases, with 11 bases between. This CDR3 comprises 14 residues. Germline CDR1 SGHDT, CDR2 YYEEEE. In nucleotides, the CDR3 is TGTGCCAGCAGCACAACTGGGAGCTCCTACGAGCAGTACTTC. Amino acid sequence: CASSTTGSSYEQYF.

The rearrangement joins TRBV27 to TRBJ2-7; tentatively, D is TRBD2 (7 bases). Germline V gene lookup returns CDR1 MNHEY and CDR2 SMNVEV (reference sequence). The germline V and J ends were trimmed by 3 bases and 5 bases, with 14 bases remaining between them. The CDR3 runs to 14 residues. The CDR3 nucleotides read TGTGCCAGCAGTTTGGGGGGGGCTGTCAACGAGCAGTACTTC. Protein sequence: CASSLGGAVNEQYF.

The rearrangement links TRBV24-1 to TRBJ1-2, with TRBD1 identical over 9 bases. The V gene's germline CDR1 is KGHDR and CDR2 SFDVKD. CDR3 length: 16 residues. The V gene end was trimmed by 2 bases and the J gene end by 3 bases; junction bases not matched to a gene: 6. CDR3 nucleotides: TGTGCCACCAGTGATTCCTCACAGGGGGCAGACTATGGCTACACCTTC. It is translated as CATSDSSQGADYGYTF.

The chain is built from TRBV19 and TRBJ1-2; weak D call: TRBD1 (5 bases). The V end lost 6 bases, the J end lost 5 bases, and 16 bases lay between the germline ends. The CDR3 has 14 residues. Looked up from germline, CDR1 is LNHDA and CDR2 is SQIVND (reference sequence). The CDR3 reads CASRTPGLTYGYTF. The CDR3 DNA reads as TGTGCCAGTAGAACACCGGGACTGACTTATGGCTACACCTTC.

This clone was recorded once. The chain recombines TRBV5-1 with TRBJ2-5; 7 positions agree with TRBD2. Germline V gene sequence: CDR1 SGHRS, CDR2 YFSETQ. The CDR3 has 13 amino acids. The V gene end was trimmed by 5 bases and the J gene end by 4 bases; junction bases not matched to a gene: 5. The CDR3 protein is CASSQASGETQYF. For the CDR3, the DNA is TGCGCCAGCAGTCAGGCTAGCGGAGAGACCCAGTACTTC.

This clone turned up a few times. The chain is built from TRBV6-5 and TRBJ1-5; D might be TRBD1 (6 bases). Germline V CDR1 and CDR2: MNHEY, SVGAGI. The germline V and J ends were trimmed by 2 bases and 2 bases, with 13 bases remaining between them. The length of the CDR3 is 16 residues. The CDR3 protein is CASSYEGGRGNQPQHF. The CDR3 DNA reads TGTGCCAGCAGTTACGAGGGGGGGCGAGGCAATCAGCCCCAGCATTTT.

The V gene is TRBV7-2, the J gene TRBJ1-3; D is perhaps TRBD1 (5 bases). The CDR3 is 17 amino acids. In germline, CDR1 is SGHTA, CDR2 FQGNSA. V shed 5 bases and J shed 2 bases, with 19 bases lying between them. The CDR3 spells CASSPVGAATTGNTIYF. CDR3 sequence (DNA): TGTGCCAGCAGCCCGGTAGGGGCGGCTACGACTGGAAACACCATATATTTT.

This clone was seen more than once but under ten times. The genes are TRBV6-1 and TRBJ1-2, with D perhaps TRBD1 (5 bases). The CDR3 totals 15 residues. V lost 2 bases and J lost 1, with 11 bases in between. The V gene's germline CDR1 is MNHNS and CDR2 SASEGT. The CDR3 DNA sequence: TGTGCCAGCAGTGAACCAGGGTTCGGTAACTATGGCTACACCTTC. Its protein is CASSEPGFGNYGYTF.

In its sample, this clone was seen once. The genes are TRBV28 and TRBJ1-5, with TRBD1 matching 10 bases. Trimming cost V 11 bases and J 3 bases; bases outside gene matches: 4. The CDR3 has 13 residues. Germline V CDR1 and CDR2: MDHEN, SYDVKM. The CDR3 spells CAGQGEDNQPQHF. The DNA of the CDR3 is TGTGCCGGACAGGGGGAAGACAATCAGCCCCAGCATTTT.

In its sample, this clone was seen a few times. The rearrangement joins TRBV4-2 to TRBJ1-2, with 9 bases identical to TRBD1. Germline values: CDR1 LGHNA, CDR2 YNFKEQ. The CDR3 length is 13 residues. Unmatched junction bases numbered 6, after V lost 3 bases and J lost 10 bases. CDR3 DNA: TGTGCCAGCAGCCAGGTCAGGACAGGGGACTACACCTTC. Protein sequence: CASSQVRTGDYTF.

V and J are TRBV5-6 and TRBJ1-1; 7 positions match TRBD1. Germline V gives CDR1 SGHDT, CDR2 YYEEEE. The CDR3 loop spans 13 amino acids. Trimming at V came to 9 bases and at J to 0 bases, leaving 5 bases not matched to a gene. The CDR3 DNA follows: TGTGCCACCGAACAGGGGATGAACACTGAAGCTTTCTTT. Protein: CATEQGMNTEAFF. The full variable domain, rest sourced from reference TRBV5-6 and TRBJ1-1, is DAGVTQSPTHLIKTRGQQVTLRCSPKSGHDTVSWYQQALGQGPQFIFQYYEEEERQRGNFPDRFSGHQFPNYSSELNVNALLLGDSALYLCATEQGMNTEAFFGQGTRLTVV.

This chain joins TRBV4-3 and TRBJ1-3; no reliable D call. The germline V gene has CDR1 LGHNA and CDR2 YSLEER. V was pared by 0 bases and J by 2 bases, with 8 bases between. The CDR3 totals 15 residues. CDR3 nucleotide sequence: TGCGCCAGCAGCCAAGATGCGGAGGCTGGAAACACCATATATTTT. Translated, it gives CASSQDAEAGNTIYF.

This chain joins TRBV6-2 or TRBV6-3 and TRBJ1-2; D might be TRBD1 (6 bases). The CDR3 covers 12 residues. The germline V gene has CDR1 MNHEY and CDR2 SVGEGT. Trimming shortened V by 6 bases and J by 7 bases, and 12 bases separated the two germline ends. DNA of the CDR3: TGTGCCAGCAGCCGGGACATCCGTGGCTACACCTTC. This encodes CASSRDIRGYTF.